This TCR beta chain was recovered during a study of shared clonotypes between healthy human individuals. Regarding this clone: As yet, its antigen is unknown.

The table came from immunoSEQ multiplex PCR; TCRdb's copy has only in-frame clones and leaves some out. Of around 1.5 million clones in the sample, approximately 98% are singletons; the top ten hold 0.4% to 0.55%. Study conclusions and caveats: When naive CD4 clonotypes were compared across a handful of donors, approximately 5% were shared.

Material for sequencing was naive CD4+ T cells sorted from blood. Subset: CD45RA+ positively selected. This TCR came from a man under 40 in good health.

The CDR3 sequence: CASSGGGPETQYF. As DNA, the CDR3 is TGTGCCAGTTCGGGAGGGGGTCCAGAGACCCAGTACTTC. V and J are TRBV28 and TRBJ2-5; the match to TRBD2 covers 8 bases. Germline V CDR1 and CDR2: MDHEN, SYDVKM. The CDR3 runs 13 residues. Trimming at V came to 9 bases and at J to 4 bases, leaving 7 bases not matched to a gene.